A single sample is the source of the 31 T cell receptor beta chains below, sequenced in a study of cytomegalovirus exposure and HLA in healthy donors. Primers included in the PCR were 60 Vbeta and 13 Jbeta primers. This table comes from immunoSEQ multiplex PCR, and its TCRdb copy is limited to in-frame clones, with some not included. The sample contains about 170,000 clones, 85% of which appear only once. Sequencing was done on a sample of PBMCs. The origin of the receptors is a boy aged 2 to 10 in good health and CMV-seronegative.

V usage is TRBV19 and J usage is TRBJ2-2; D perhaps matches TRBD2 (6 bases). V gave up 2 bases and J gave up 1 base, with 8 bases separating them. This CDR3 comprises 15 residues. CDR1 is LNHDA and CDR2 is SQIVND in the germline V gene (reference sequence). CDR3 bases: TGTGCCAGTAGTATAAGGCGGGAGAACACCGGGGAGCTGTTTTTT. Protein sequence: CASSIRRENTGELFF.

In DNA, the CDR3 is TGTGCCAGCAGCTCCACCGTAGCGGGAGGGCCAGGAAGGCAGTTCTTC. It codes for CASSSTVAGGPGRQFF. V gene TRBV7-8 combines with J gene TRBJ2-1, with TRBD2 matching over 11 bases. There are 16 residues in the CDR3. CDR1 is SGHVS, CDR2 FQNEAQ, per germline. The ends lost 4 bases at V and 12 bases at J; junction bases unmatched: 14.

As for this clone: One end of the junction is discordant with germline, which a read error may explain. The rearrangement uses TRBV7-9 and TRBJ2-1, with 7 bases that match TRBD2. Germline V CDR1 and CDR2: SEHNR, FQNEAQ (reference sequence). This CDR3 spans 13 amino acids. The CDR3 sequence: CSSSLFPGGEQFF. CDR3 DNA sequence: TGTTCCAGCAGCTTATTTCCGGGGGGTGAGCAGTTCTTC.

CDR3 sequence: CASSESITAFSSYNEQFF. CDR3 bases: TGCGCCAGCAGTGAGTCAATAACAGCTTTTAGCTCCTACAATGAGCAGTTCTTC. This chain joins TRBV10-1 and TRBJ2-1; D call uncertain. This CDR3 is 18 amino acids long. The germline CDR1 and CDR2 sequences are WNHNN and SYGVQD (reference sequence). Between the trimmed V and J ends, which lost 0 bases and 0 bases, there was a span of 15 bases.

In this sample, this clone turned up a few times. The chain joins TRBV9 to TRBJ2-2, with a possible D match to TRBD2 (5 bases). Trimming took off 5 bases at V and 3 bases at J, with 14 bases between the two ends. The CDR3 extends over 15 amino acids. Looked up from germline, CDR1 is SGDLS and CDR2 is YYNGEE. The CDR3 here is CASSPVGLDTGELFF. DNA for the CDR3: TGTGCCAGCAGTCCGGTCGGACTGGACACCGGGGAGCTGTTTTTT.

The CDR3 reads CASSQETSGGAYEQYF. The CDR3, as DNA: TGCGCCAGCAGCCAAGAAACCAGCGGGGGCGCCTACGAGCAGTACTTC. The rearrangement uses TRBV4-1 and TRBJ2-7, with TRBD2 matching 8 bases. Unmatched junction bases numbered 6, after V lost 0 bases and J lost 2 bases. This CDR3 contains 16 residues. Per germline, CDR1 MGHRA and CDR2 YSYEKL.

This chain uses TRBV30 with TRBJ1-2; TRBD1 matches 8 bases. In germline, CDR1 is GTSNPN, CDR2 SVGIG (reference sequence). This CDR3 is 12 amino acids long. Trimming took 2 bases from V and 10 from J; bases not matched to a gene: 6. The CDR3, as DNA: TGTGCCTGGAGTATTGGACAGGGTGCCTACACCTTC. This translates into CAWSIGQGAYTF.

V usage is TRBV27 and J usage is TRBJ2-3; 9 positions match TRBD1. Per germline, CDR1 MNHEY and CDR2 SMNVEV (reference sequence). The junction had 4 bases not matched to a gene; V was cut back by 6 bases and J by 0 bases. The length of the CDR3 is 15 residues. The CDR3 nucleotides are TGTGCCAGCAGCTCGGACAGGGGAAGCACAGATACGCAGTATTTT. Translated, it gives CASSSDRGSTDTQYF.

This chain links TRBV19 with TRBJ2-1, with 12 bases fitting TRBD2. CDR3 size: 15 residues. The V gene's germline CDR1 is LNHDA and CDR2 SQIVND (reference sequence). V shed 9 bases, J shed 5 bases, and the junction held 8 bases outside the gene matches. CDR3 DNA sequence: TGTGCCAGCCGATGGACTAGCGGGGACAACAATGAGCAGTTCTTC. Amino acid sequence: CASRWTSGDNNEQFF.

This rearrangement joins TRBV2 to TRBJ2-1, with 8 bases fitting TRBD2. Germline loops: CDR1 SNHLY, CDR2 FYNNEI. The V gene end was trimmed by 2 bases and the J gene end by 8 bases; junction bases not matched to a gene: 8. CDR3 length: 15 residues. This CDR3 reads CASSESPSGRDEQFF. CDR3 in DNA: TGTGCCAGCAGTGAATCTCCTAGCGGGCGCGATGAGCAGTTCTTC.

This chain connects TRBV30 to TRBJ2-1, with 8 bases aligning to TRBD1. Germline trimming cut 3 bases from V and 0 bases from J; bases unmatched to any gene: 1. In germline, CDR1 is GTSNPN, CDR2 SVGIG (reference sequence). This CDR3 has 14 residues. The CDR3 coding sequence is TGTGCCTGGAGAGACAGGGGCTCCTACAATGAGCAGTTCTTC. Protein: CAWRDRGSYNEQFF.

The chain links TRBV5-1 to TRBJ1-1, with D unclear. V shed 4 bases and J shed 2 bases, with 9 bases lying between them. Per germline, CDR1 SGHRS and CDR2 YFSETQ. The CDR3 has 13 amino acids. The CDR3 loop is CASSADLNTEAFF. The CDR3 nucleotides are TGCGCCAGCAGCGCGGATCTTAACACTGAAGCTTTCTTT.

The chain combines TRBV5-4 with TRBJ2-7, with D perhaps TRBD2 (5 bases). This CDR3 is 14 amino acids long. V lost 0 bases to trimming and J lost 3 bases, with 10 bases between them. Germline CDR1 reads SGHNT; CDR2 reads YYREEE (reference sequence). The CDR3 loop reads CASSLGGGFYEQYF. CDR3 nucleotide sequence: TGTGCCAGCAGCTTGGGAGGCGGGTTCTACGAGCAGTACTTC.

The V gene is TRBV14, the J gene TRBJ1-3; D is perhaps TRBD1 (5 bases). V lost 3 bases and J lost 3, with 9 bases in between. CDR3 length equals 14 residues. From germline, CDR1 is SGHDN and CDR2 FVKESK. This CDR3 is CASSHWTRGNTIYF. As DNA, the CDR3 is TGTGCCAGCAGCCACTGGACACGTGGAAACACCATATATTTT.

The table lists this clone with a few counts. The CDR3 loop is CASSQEGEDSYEQYV. For the CDR3, the DNA is TGTGCCAGCAGCCAAGAAGGAGAGGACAGCTACGAGCAGTACGTC. The chain links TRBV14 to TRBJ2-7; a weak D match, TRBD1 (6 bases). Germline V gives CDR1 SGHDN, CDR2 FVKESK. The CDR3 has 15 residues. V lost 0 bases and J lost 3, with 12 bases in between.

Ten or more counts support this clone. This rearrangement joins TRBV7-9 to TRBJ1-2; TRBD1 matches 7 bases. V was clipped by 4 bases and J by 7 bases; unmatched bases: 12. This CDR3 spans 15 amino acids. Germline-derived CDR1 and CDR2 are SEHNR and FQNEAQ (reference sequence). The CDR3 here is CASSSLRQGVSGYTF. The CDR3 DNA reads as TGTGCCAGCAGCTCTTTGAGACAGGGTGTGAGTGGCTACACCTTC.

The chain has TRBV19 and TRBJ1-1; D not certain. CDR1 and CDR2 from the germline V gene are LNHDA and SQIVND (reference sequence). The CDR3 totals 13 residues. Trimming removed 5 bases at V and 3 bases at J, with 10 bases between. The CDR3 reads CASSPGVDTEAFF. The CDR3 nucleotides read TGTGCCAGTAGTCCGGGTGTGGACACTGAAGCTTTCTTT.

About this clone: A read error may account for a junction end that differs from germline. Here the CDR3 DNA reads TGTGCCGGCTCACTTCAGGGGCAGGCCGGAACTGAAGCTTTCTTT. The encoded protein is CAGSLQGQAGTEAFF. The rearrangement joins TRBV18 to TRBJ1-1; a possible D gene is TRBD1 (6 bases). The CDR3 covers 15 residues. Germline V gene data show CDR1 as KGHSH and CDR2 as LQKENI.

The chain is built from TRBV4-1 and TRBJ1-2, with TRBD1 as a possible D gene (6 bases). Trimming removed 4 bases at V and 1 base at J, with 16 bases between. Germline V gene data show CDR1 as MGHRA and CDR2 as YSYEKL. This CDR3 spans 16 amino acids. CDR3 loop: CASSPSGQGFNYGYTF. CDR3 coding DNA: TGCGCCAGCAGCCCCAGTGGGCAGGGGTTTAACTATGGCTACACCTTC.

V usage is TRBV27 and J usage is TRBJ2-7, with 9 bases identical to TRBD1. This CDR3 spans 12 amino acids. Trimming removed 10 bases from V and 3 bases from J; junction bases left unmatched: 4. CDR1 and CDR2 from the germline V gene are MNHEY and SMNVEV (reference sequence). The CDR3 here is CATGTGIYEQYF. The CDR3 DNA reads as TGTGCCACCGGGACAGGGATCTACGAGCAGTACTTC.

This clone has a handful of counts. The chain links TRBV28 to TRBJ2-1; 7 nucleotides line up with TRBD1. The CDR3 is made up of 14 amino acids. Germline CDR1 MDHEN, CDR2 SYDVKM. After removal of 6 bases from V and 9 bases from J, the junction contained 11 bases not matched to a gene. For the CDR3, the DNA is TGTGCCAGCAGCCTGGAGAGGGGGCATCGTGAGCAGTTCTTC. Translation: CASSLERGHREQFF.

V gene TRBV5-6 combines with J gene TRBJ1-1; TRBD1 is a possible D gene (6 bases). Germline CDR1 SGHDT, CDR2 YYEEEE. The CDR3 is 15 amino acids. Trimming removed 0 bases from V and 5 bases from J, with 14 bases in between. CDR3 residues: CASSLVGAILTEAFF. CDR3 in DNA: TGTGCCAGCAGCTTGGTGGGGGCAATATTGACTGAAGCTTTCTTT.

This clone was seen just once. The rearrangement links TRBV7-8 to TRBJ2-1; TRBD2 matches 12 bases. Germline V gene sequence: CDR1 SGHVS, CDR2 FQNEAQ. The CDR3 sequence is 15 residues long. The V segment lost 5 bases and the J segment 10 bases; nucleotides outside the gene matches: 9. The CDR3 region has the DNA TGTGCCAGCAGCCGAGACAGACTAGCGGGAGACGAGCAGTTCTTC. Amino acids: CASSRDRLAGDEQFF.

The chain joins TRBV28 to TRBJ2-3; the match to TRBD2 covers 7 bases. The V and J ends lost 2 bases and 2 bases, in that order; junction bases with no gene match: 4. Germline CDR1 reads MDHEN; CDR2 reads SYDVKM. The CDR3 is 15 residues long. The CDR3 is CASSLPLAATDTQYF. Here the CDR3 DNA reads TGTGCCAGCAGTTTACCCCTAGCGGCCACAGATACGCAGTATTTT.

This chain joins TRBV7-2 and TRBJ1-2, with 7 bases lining up with TRBD1. Germline trimming cut 4 bases from V and 0 bases from J; bases unmatched to any gene: 11. Germline V gives CDR1 SGHTA, CDR2 FQGNSA. The CDR3 sequence is 17 residues long. The CDR3 DNA follows: TGTGCCAGCAGCTCCAGGGGGAACCGGCTTACTAACTATGGCTACACCTTC. Residues: CASSSRGNRLTNYGYTF.

This clone was counted once. The chain carries TRBV7-9 and TRBJ2-5; 9 nucleotides align to TRBD1. The V segment lost 5 bases and the J segment 4 bases; nucleotides outside the gene matches: 8. The CDR3 contains 15 residues. Per germline, CDR1 SEHNR and CDR2 FQNEAQ (reference sequence). The CDR3 sequence is CASSAKTGGSETQYF. In DNA form, the CDR3 reads TGTGCCAGCAGCGCTAAAACAGGGGGCTCAGAGACCCAGTACTTC. The full variable domain, with the rest looked up from reference TRBV7-9 and TRBJ2-5, is DTGVSQNPRHKITKRGQNVTFRCDPISEHNRLYWYRQTLGQGPEFLTYFQNEAQLEKSRLLSDRFSAERPKGSFSTLEIQRTEQGDSAMYLCASSAKTGGSETQYFGPGTRLLVL.

The rearrangement joins TRBV4-2 to TRBJ2-3; perhaps TRBD1 as D (5 bases). CDR3 length: 16 residues. V lost 1 base and J lost 0, with 11 bases in between. The V gene's germline CDR1 is LGHNA and CDR2 YNFKEQ. CDR3 sequence reads: CASSQVQGSSTDTQYF. The CDR3 bases are TGTGCCAGCAGCCAAGTCCAGGGAAGTAGCACAGATACGCAGTATTTT.

This clone has just a few counts. The V call is TRBV6-6, the J call TRBJ1-5, with unresolved D. The CDR3 spans 14 residues. Germline V gene lookup returns CDR1 MNHNY and CDR2 SVGAGI (reference sequence). V was clipped by 6 bases and J by 1 base, with 10 bases between them. The CDR3 sequence is CASRSRVSNQPQHF. DNA for the CDR3: TGTGCCAGCAGGTCCCGGGTAAGCAATCAGCCCCAGCATTTT.

The J gene is TRBJ2-7, the V gene TRBV6-5; TRBD2 matches 9 bases. Trimming cost V 3 bases and J 2 bases; bases outside gene matches: 2. The length of the CDR3 is 14 residues. In germline, CDR1 is MNHEY, CDR2 SVGAGI. The CDR3 sequence is CASSYSSGTYEQYF. The DNA for the CDR3 is TGTGCCAGCAGTTATTCTAGCGGGACCTACGAGCAGTACTTC.

The sample holds a few counts of this clone. The genes are TRBV6-1 and TRBJ2-1, with TRBD1 identical over 7 bases. V lost 5 bases, J lost 4 bases, and 2 bases stayed unmatched. CDR3 length: 13 residues. From germline, CDR1 is MNHNS and CDR2 SASEGT. The CDR3 nucleotides read TGTGCCAGCAGTCCGGACAGGTACAATGAGCAGTTCTTC. Its translation is CASSPDRYNEQFF.

The chain links TRBV28 to TRBJ2-3, with unresolved D. Germline CDR1 is MDHEN and CDR2 is SYDVKM. V gave up 3 bases and J gave up 9 bases, with 13 bases separating them. The CDR3 consists of 13 residues. CDR3 nucleotides: TGTGCCAGCAGTTTGGCCGAGCTAGAGACGCAGTATTTT. Protein product: CASSLAELETQYF.